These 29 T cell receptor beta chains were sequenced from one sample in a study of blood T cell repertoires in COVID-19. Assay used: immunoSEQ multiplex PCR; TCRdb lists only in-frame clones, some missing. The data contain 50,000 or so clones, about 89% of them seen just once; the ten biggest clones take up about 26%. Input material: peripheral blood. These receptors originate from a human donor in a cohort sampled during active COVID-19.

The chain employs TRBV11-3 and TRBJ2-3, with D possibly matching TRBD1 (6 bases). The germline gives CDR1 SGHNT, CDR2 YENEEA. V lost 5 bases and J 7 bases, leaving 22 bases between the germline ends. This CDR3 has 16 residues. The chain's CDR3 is CASSPRDTQKSNTQYF. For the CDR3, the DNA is TGTGCCAGCAGCCCCAGGGACACCCAGAAATCTAATACGCAGTATTTT.

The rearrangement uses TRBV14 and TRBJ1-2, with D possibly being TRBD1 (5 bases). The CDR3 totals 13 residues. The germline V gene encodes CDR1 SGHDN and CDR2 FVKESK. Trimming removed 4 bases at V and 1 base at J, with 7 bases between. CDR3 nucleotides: TGTGCCAGCAGCCCGACAGTTAACTATGGCTACACCTTC. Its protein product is CASSPTVNYGYTF.

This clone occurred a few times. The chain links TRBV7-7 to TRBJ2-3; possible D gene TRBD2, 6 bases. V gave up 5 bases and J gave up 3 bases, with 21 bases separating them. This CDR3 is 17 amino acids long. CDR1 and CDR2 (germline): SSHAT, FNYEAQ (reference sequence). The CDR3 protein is CASSPLPSGVETDTQYF. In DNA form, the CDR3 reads TGTGCCAGCAGCCCTCTTCCTTCGGGAGTTGAGACAGATACGCAGTATTTT.

The CDR3 DNA is TGTGCCAGCAGTTTACGAGGGGGAGCTTTCTTT. Protein: CASSLRGGAFF. V is TRBV12-3 or TRBV12-4 and J is TRBJ1-1; D might be TRBD1 (6 bases). V shed 2 bases and J shed 10 bases, with 8 bases lying between them. This CDR3 is 11 amino acids long.

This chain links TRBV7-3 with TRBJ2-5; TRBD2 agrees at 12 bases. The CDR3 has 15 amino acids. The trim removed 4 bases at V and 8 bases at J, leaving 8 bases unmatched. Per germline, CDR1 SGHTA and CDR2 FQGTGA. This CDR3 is CASSSLAGGQDTQYF. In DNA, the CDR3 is TGTGCCAGCAGCTCCCTAGCGGGGGGGCAGGACACCCAGTACTTC.

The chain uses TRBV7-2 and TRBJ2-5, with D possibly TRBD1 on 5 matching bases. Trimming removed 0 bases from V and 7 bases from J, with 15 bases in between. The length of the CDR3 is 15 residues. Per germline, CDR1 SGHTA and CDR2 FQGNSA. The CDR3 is CASSLAQALGVTQYF. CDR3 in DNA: TGTGCCAGCAGCTTAGCACAGGCCCTAGGGGTGACCCAGTACTTC.

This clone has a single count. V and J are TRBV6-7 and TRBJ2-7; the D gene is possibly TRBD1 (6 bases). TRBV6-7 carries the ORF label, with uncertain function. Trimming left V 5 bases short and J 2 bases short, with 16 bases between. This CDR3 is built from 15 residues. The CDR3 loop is CASSRQGTGTYEQYV. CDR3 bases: TGTGCCAGCAGTCGCCAGGGGACGGGGACCTACGAGCAGTACGTC.

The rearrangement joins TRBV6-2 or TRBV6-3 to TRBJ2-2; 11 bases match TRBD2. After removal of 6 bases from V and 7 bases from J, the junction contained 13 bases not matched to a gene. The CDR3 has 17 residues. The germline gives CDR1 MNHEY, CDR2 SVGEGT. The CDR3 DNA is TGTGCCAGCAGGCCTCATAGCGGGAGGGCCGGTATCGGGGAGCTGTTTTTT. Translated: CASRPHSGRAGIGELFF.

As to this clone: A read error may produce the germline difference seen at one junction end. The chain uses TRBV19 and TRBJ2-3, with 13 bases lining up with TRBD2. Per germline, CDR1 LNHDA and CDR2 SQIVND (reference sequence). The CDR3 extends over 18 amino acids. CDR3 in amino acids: CASSLETSGGIVTDTQYF. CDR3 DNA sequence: TGTGCCAGTAGTTTAGAGACTAGCGGGGGGATCGTCACAGATACGCAGTATTTT.

This CDR3 reads CASSVYSEQYV. The CDR3 bases are TGTGCCAGCAGTGTCTACTCCGAGCAGTACGTC. The chain links TRBV2 to TRBJ2-7, with unresolved D. V lost 4 bases and J lost 6, with 7 bases in between. The CDR3 has 11 residues. Per the germline V gene, CDR1 is SNHLY and CDR2 is FYNNEI.

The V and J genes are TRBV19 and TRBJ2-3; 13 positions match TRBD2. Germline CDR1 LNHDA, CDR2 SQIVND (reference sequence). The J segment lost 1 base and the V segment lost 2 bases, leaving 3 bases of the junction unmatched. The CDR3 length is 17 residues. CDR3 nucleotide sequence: TGTGCCAGTAGTATATCCGGACTAGCGGGGGGCACAGATACGCAGTATTTT. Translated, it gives CASSISGLAGGTDTQYF.

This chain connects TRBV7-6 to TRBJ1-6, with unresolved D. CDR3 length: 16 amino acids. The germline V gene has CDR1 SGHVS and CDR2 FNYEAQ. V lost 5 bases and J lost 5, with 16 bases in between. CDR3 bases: TGTGCCAGCAGCCCAAGGAGACCGGAGGATAATTCACCCCTCCACTTT. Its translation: CASSPRRPEDNSPLHF. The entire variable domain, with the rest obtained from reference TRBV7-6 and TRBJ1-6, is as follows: GAGVSQSPRYKVTKRGQDVALRCDPISGHVSLYWYRQALGQGPEFLTYFNYEAQQDKSGLPNDRFSAERPEGSISTLTIQRTEQRDSAMYRCASSPRRPEDNSPLHFGNGTRLTVT.

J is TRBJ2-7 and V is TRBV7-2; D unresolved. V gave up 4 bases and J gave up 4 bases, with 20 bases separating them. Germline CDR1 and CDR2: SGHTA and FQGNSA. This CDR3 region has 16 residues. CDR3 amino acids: CASSWMWADPRYEQYF. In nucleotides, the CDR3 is TGTGCCAGCAGCTGGATGTGGGCCGACCCCAGGTACGAGCAGTACTTC.

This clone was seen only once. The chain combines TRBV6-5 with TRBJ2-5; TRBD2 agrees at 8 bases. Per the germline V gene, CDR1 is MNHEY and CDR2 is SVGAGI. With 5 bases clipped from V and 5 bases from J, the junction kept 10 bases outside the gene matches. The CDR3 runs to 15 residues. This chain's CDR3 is CASSPTGGQAETQYF. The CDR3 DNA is TGTGCCAGCAGTCCCACGGGAGGGCAGGCTGAGACCCAGTACTTC.

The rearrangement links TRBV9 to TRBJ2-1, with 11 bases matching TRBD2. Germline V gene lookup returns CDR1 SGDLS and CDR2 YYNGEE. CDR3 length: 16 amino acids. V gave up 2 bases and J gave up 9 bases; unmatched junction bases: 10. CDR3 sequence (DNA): TGTGCCAGCAGCGTTATTAGCGGGGGGGCATTGAGTGAGCAGTTCTTC. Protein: CASSVISGGALSEQFF.

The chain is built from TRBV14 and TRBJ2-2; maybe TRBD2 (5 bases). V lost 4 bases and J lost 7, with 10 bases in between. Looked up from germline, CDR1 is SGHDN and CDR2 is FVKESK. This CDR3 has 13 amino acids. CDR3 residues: CASSPRVGGELFF. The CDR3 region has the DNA TGTGCCAGCAGCCCGAGGGTGGGCGGGGAGCTGTTTTTT.

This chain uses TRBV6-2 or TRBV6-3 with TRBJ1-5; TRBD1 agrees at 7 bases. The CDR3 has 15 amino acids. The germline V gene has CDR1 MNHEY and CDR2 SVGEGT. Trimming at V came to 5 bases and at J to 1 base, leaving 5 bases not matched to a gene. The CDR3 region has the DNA TGTGCCAGCAGTCGCACAGGGGTGAGCAATCAGCCCCAGCATTTT. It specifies CASSRTGVSNQPQHF.

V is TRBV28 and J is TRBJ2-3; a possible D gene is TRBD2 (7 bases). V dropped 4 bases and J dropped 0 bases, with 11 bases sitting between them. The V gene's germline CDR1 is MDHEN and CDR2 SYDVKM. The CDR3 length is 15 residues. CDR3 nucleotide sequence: TGTGCCAGCAGTTGGGAGGGGGGAAGCACAGATACGCAGTATTTT. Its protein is CASSWEGGSTDTQYF. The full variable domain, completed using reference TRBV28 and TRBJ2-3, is DVKVTQSSRYLVKRTGEKVFLECVQDMDHENMFWYRQDPGLGLRLIYFSYDVKMKEKGDIPEGYSVSREKKERFSLILESASTNQTSMYLCASSWEGGSTDTQYFGPGTRLTVL.

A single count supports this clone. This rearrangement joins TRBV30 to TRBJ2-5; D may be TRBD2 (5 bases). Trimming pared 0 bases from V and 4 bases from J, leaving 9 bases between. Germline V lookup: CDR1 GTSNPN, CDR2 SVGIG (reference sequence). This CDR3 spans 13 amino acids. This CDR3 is CAWSVNRGETQYF. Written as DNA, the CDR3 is TGTGCCTGGAGTGTAAATCGGGGAGAGACCCAGTACTTC.

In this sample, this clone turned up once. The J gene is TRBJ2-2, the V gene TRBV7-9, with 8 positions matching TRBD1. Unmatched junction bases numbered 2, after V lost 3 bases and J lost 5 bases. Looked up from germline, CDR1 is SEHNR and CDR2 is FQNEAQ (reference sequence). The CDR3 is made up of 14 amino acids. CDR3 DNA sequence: TGTGCCAGCAGCTTGACAGGGGATACCGGGGAGCTGTTTTTT. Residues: CASSLTGDTGELFF. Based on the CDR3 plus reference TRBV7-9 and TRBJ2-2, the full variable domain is DTGVSQNPRHKITKRGQNVTFRCDPISEHNRLYWYRQTLGQGPEFLTYFQNEAQLEKSRLLSDRFSAERPKGSFSTLEIQRTEQGDSAMYLCASSLTGDTGELFFGEGSRLTVL.

The CDR3 is CASSVDAGRTEAFF. In nucleotides, the CDR3 is TGTGCCAGCAGCGTGGACGCAGGGCGCACTGAAGCTTTCTTT. The V call is TRBV9, the J call TRBJ1-1; weak D call: TRBD1 (5 bases). CDR1 and CDR2 from the germline V gene are SGDLS and YYNGEE. The V end lost 2 bases, the J end lost 4 bases, and 12 bases lay between the germline ends. This CDR3 is 14 amino acids long.

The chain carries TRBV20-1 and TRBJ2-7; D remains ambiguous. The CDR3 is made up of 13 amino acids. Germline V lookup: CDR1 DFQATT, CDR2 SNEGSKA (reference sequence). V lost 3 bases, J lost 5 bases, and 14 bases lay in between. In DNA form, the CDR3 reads TGCAGTGCTAGTGTACGCGGATTCCACGAGCAGTACTTC. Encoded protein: CSASVRGFHEQYF.

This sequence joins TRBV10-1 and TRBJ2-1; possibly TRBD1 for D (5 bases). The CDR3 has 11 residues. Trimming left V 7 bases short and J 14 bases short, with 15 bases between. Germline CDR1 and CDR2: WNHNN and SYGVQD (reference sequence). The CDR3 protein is CASTPQGAEFF. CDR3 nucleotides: TGCGCCAGCACCCCTCAAGGGGCCGAGTTCTTC.

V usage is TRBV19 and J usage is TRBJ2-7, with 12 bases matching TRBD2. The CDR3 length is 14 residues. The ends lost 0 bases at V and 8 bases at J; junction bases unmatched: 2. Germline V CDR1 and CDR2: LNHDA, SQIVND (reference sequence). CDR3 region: CASSIDRTSGKQYF. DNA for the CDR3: TGTGCCAGTAGTATAGATCGGACTAGCGGGAAGCAGTACTTC.

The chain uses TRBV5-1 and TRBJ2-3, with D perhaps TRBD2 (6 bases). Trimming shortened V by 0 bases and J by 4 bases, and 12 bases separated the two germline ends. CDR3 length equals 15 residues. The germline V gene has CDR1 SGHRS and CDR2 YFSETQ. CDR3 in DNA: TGCGCCAGCAGCTTGGAAGTTGCGGGGTCAGATACGCAGTATTTT. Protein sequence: CASSLEVAGSDTQYF.

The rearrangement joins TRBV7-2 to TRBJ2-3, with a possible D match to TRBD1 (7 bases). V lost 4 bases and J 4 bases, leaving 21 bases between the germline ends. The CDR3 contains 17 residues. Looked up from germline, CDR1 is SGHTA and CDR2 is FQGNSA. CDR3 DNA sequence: TGTGCCAGCAGCTATAGTCCGGGTGGCAGGGGGGCAGATACGCAGTATTTT. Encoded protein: CASSYSPGGRGADTQYF.

CDR3 DNA: TGTGCCAGCAGCGAGTGGGGACAGGGGCCTGCCGGGGAGCTGTTTTTT. Protein product: CASSEWGQGPAGELFF. The chain couples TRBV9 to TRBJ2-2, with 10 bases that match TRBD1. The CDR3 extends over 16 amino acids. V was clipped by 3 bases and J by 6 bases; unmatched bases: 8. Germline CDR1 reads SGDLS; CDR2 reads YYNGEE.

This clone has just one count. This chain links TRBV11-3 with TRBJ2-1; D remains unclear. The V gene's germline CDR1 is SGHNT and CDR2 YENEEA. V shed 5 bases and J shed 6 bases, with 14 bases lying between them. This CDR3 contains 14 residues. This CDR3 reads CASSLSSVTNEQFF. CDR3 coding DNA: TGTGCCAGCAGCCTCTCCAGCGTGACCAATGAGCAGTTCTTC. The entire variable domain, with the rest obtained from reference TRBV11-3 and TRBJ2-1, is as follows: EAGVVQSPRYKIIEKKQPVAFWCNPISGHNTLYWYLQNLGQGPELLIRYENEEAVDDSQLPKDRFSAERLKGVDSTLKIQPAELGDSAVYLCASSLSSVTNEQFFGPGTRLTVL.

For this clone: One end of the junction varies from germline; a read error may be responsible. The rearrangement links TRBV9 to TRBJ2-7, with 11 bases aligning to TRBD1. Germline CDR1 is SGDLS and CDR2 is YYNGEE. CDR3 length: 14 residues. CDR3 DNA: TGTGCCAGCAGCCCTGGACAGGGGGCCTACGCGCAGTACTTC. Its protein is CASSPGQGAYAQYF.